This TCR beta chain was recovered during a study of blood T cell repertoires in COVID-19. Study-level background: Acute and convalescent COVID-19 specimens originated in the United States, Italy and Spain. T cells, B-cell-depleted T cells, or PBMCs supplied cDNA or gDNA.

Measured with immunoSEQ multiplex PCR; TCRdb has only the in-frame clones, and not every one. The sample has approximately 94,000 clones; around 89% are singletons. The CDR3 has 15 amino acids. J was trimmed by 3 bases and V by 0 bases; bases with no gene match: 6. The V gene's germline CDR1 is SGHRS and CDR2 YFSETQ. Sequences were obtained from peripheral blood. The V call is TRBV5-1, the J call TRBJ2-7; 7 positions agree with TRBD2. The receptor was isolated from a woman of 80 years or more with active COVID-19. For the CDR3, the DNA is TGCGCCAGCAGCTTGGGGTGGGGGGGAAGCTACGAGCAGTACTTC. Amino acids: CASSLGWGGSYEQYF.